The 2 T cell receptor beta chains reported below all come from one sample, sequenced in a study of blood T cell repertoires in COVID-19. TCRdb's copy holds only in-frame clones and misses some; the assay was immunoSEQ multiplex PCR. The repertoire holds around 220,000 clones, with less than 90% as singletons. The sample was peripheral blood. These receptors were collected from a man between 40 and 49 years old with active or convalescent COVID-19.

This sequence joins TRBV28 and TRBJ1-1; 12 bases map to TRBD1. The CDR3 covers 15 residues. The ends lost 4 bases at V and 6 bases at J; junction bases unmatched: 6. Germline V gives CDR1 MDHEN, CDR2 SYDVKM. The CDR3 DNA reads TGTGCCAGCAGTTCCCGGGGACAGGGGGCTTCTGAAGCTTTCTTT. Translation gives CASSSRGQGASEAFF.

The CDR3 here is CASSAGQGAKGAFF. The CDR3 region has the DNA TGTGCCAGCAGCGCAGGACAGGGGGCGAAAGGAGCTTTCTTT. The chain is built from TRBV28 and TRBJ1-1; the match to TRBD1 covers 11 bases. V shed 6 bases, J shed 10 bases, and the junction held 10 bases outside the gene matches. This CDR3 has 14 residues. CDR1 is MDHEN, CDR2 SYDVKM, per germline.